The 10 T cell receptor beta chains listed next were all sequenced from one sample in a study of PD-1 blockade in classical Hodgkin lymphoma (dated by TCRdb to the early 2020s). Receptor libraries were prepared by the immunoSEQ multiplex PCR assay. TCRdb took over this immuneACCESS table, retaining in-frame rearrangements with V and J assigned. Such tables are incomplete; in checked studies, under half of the missing clones stem from an unresolved V gene, and the remainder is unexplained. This sample has about 37,000 clones in its table, and around 80% of those were observed once. Roughly 15% of the sample is held by the ten biggest clonotypes. The time point label corresponds to: cycle 2 day 1 (C2D1) of nivolumab. Every trial patient had relapsed after autologous stem cell transplantation, and cohorts A, B and C differed in prior brentuximab vedotin exposure. Specimen: peripheral blood mononuclear cells (PBMCs), collected before the second cycle of nivolumab. The receptors were sampled from a human donor with classical Hodgkin lymphoma.

The chain recombines TRBV6-1 with TRBJ2-5; D not resolved. The ends were cut back, 5 bases at V and 2 bases at J, with 6 bases in the middle. The CDR3 totals 12 residues. Germline CDR1 is MNHNS and CDR2 is SASEGT. CDR3 DNA sequence: TGTGCCAGCAGTTGGAGTCAAGAGACCCAGTACTTC. Protein product: CASSWSQETQYF.

V and J are TRBV7-6 and TRBJ2-1, with TRBD2 matching 8 bases. The V gene's germline CDR1 is SGHVS and CDR2 FNYEAQ. The CDR3 loop spans 15 amino acids. Trimming at V came to 1 base and at J to 6 bases, leaving 5 bases not matched to a gene. Written as DNA, the CDR3 is TGTGCCAGCAGCTTAGGGTCGAGCGGGGGCAATGAGCAGTTCTTC. Amino acid sequence: CASSLGSSGGNEQFF.

This rearrangement joins TRBV29-1 to TRBJ2-5, with 7 nucleotides matching TRBD2. The germline V gene encodes CDR1 SQVTM and CDR2 ANQGSEA. With V trimmed by 6 bases and J by 2 bases, 9 bases remained unmatched. The CDR3 has 14 residues. In DNA form, the CDR3 reads TGCAGCGTCCGGGCCCCGGGGGGACAAGAGACCCAGTACTTC. Translation gives CSVRAPGGQETQYF.

J is TRBJ2-1 and V is TRBV4-3; no clear D. CDR1 is LGHNA, CDR2 YSLEER, per germline. The CDR3 runs 15 residues. Trimming pared 4 bases from V and 0 bases from J, leaving 10 bases between. CDR3 loop: CASSRQDSSYNEQFF. The CDR3 nucleotides are TGCGCCAGCAGCCGTCAAGACTCCTCCTACAATGAGCAGTTCTTC.

In this sample, this clone turned up a few times. This CDR3 is CSVAVAGGVRRQYF. DNA for the CDR3: TGCAGCGTTGCCGTAGCAGGGGGGGTGCGTAGGCAGTATTTT. The J gene is TRBJ2-3, the V gene TRBV29-1; D may match TRBD1 or TRBD2 (7 bases each). The CDR3 is made up of 14 amino acids. V was cut by 4 bases and J by 11 bases, with 22 bases left in between. CDR1 is SQVTM and CDR2 is ANQGSEA in the germline V gene.

CDR3: CASSARDRRGYTF. CDR3 nucleotides: TGTGCCAGCAGTGCCCGGGACAGGAGAGGCTACACCTTC. The genes are TRBV6-6 and TRBJ1-2, with 8 nucleotides matching TRBD1. Per the germline V gene, CDR1 is MNHNY and CDR2 is SVGAGI (reference sequence). Trimming removed 5 bases from V and 8 bases from J; junction bases left unmatched: 7. The length of the CDR3 is 13 residues.

This clone was seen only a few times. The rearrangement links TRBV6-5 to TRBJ2-7; D gene uncertain. Germline CDR1 MNHEY, CDR2 SVGAGI. V lost 0 bases and J lost 3, with 15 bases in between. This CDR3 region has 16 residues. DNA for the CDR3: TGTGCCAGCAGTTACTCGAGGTTTCCAGAACTCTACGAGCAGTACTTC. Translation: CASSYSRFPELYEQYF.

This clone was seen a few times. The J gene is TRBJ2-7, the V gene TRBV5-6; D remains ambiguous. Germline V CDR1 and CDR2: SGHDT, YYEEEE. The CDR3 covers 12 residues. Trimming removed 3 bases at V and 0 bases at J, with 4 bases between. CDR3 residues: CASSSRSYEQYF. Written as DNA, the CDR3 is TGTGCCAGCAGCTCGCGCTCCTACGAGCAGTACTTC.

V gene TRBV5-1 combines with J gene TRBJ2-5, with D unresolved. V lost 2 bases and J lost 2, with 7 bases in between. Germline values: CDR1 SGHRS, CDR2 YFSETQ. CDR3 length: 13 amino acids. CDR3 in amino acids: CASSFAVQETQYF. The CDR3 region has the DNA TGCGCCAGCAGCTTTGCGGTTCAAGAGACCCAGTACTTC.

This clone showed up just once. The V call is TRBV4-1, the J call TRBJ1-1, with D perhaps TRBD1 (5 bases). Germline-derived CDR1 and CDR2 are MGHRA and YSYEKL. The CDR3 is 17 amino acids. The V end lost 8 bases, the J end lost 1 base, and 23 bases lay between the germline ends. CDR3 in DNA: TGCGCCAGCTCGGGCATCGCAGGGCGACCGACGAACACTGAAGCTTTCTTT. Its protein is CASSGIAGRPTNTEAFF.